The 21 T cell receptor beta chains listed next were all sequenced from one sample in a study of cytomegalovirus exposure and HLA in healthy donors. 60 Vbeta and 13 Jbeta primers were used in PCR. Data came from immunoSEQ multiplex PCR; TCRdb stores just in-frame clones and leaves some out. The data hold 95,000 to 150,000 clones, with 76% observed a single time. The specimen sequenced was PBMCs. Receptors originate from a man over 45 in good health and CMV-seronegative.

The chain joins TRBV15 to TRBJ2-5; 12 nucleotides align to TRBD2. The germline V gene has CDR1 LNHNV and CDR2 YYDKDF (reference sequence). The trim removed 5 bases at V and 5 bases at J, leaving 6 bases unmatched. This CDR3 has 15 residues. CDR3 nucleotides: TGTGCCACCAGCGCCCGACTAGCGGGGGTCGAGACCCAGTACTTC. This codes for CATSARLAGVETQYF.

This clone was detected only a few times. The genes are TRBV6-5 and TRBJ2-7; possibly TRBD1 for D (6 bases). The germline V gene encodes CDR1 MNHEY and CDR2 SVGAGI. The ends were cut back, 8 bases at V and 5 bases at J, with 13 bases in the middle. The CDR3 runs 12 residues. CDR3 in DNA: TGTGCCAGCGGAAAGAGACAGGACGAGCAGTACTTC. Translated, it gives CASGKRQDEQYF.

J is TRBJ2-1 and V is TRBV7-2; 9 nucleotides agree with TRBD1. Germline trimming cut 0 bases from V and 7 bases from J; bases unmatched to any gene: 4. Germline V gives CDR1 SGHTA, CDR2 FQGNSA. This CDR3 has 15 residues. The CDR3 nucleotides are TGTGCCAGCAGCTTAGCAACAGGGGGCATGAATGAGCAGTTCTTC. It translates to CASSLATGGMNEQFF.

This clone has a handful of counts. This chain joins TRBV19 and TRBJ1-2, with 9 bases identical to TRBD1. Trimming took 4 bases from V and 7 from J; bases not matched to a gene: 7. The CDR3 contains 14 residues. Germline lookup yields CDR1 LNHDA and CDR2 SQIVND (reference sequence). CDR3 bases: TGTGCCAGTAGTAAGGACAGGGGCGGGAGTGGCTACACCTTC. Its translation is CASSKDRGGSGYTF.

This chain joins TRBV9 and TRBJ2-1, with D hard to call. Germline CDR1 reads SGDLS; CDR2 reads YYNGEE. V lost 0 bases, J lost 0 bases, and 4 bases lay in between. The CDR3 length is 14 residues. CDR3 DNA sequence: TGTGCCAGCAGCGTAGCTAGCTCCTACAATGAGCAGTTCTTC. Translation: CASSVASSYNEQFF.

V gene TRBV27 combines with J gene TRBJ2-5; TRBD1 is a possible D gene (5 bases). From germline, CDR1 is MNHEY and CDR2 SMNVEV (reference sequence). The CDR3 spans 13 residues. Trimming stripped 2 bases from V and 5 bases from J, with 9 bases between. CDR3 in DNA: TGTGCCAGCAGTTTAAGCAGGGTTGAGACCCAGTACTTC. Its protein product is CASSLSRVETQYF.

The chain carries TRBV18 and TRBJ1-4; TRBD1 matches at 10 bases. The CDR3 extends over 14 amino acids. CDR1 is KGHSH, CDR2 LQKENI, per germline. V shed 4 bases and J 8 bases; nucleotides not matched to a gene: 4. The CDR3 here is CASSQGTGDEKLFF. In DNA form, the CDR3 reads TGTGCCAGCTCACAAGGGACAGGGGACGAAAAACTGTTTTTT.

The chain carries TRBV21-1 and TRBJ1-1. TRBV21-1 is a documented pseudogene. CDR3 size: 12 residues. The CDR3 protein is CASTRSYTEAFF. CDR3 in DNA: TGTGCCAGCACGAGGTCATACACTGAAGCTTTCTTT.

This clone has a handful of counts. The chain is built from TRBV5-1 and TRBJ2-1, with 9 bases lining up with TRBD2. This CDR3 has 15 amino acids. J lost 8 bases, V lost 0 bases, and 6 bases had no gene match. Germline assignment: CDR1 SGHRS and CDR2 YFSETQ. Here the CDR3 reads CASSLGAGGRDEQFF. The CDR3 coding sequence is TGCGCCAGCAGCTTGGGGGCGGGGGGGCGCGATGAGCAGTTCTTC.

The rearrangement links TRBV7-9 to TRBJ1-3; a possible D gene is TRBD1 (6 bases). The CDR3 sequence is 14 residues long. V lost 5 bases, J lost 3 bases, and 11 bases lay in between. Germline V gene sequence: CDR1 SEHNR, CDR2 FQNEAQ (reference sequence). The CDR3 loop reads CASSRDRIGNTIYF. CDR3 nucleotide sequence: TGTGCCAGCAGCCGAGACAGGATTGGAAACACCATATATTTT.

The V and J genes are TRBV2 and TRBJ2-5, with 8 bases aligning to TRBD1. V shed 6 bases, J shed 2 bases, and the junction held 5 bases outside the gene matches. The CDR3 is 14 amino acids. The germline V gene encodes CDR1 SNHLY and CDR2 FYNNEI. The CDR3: CASRDRVRQETQYF. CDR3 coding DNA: TGTGCCAGCAGGGACAGGGTCCGACAAGAGACCCAGTACTTC.

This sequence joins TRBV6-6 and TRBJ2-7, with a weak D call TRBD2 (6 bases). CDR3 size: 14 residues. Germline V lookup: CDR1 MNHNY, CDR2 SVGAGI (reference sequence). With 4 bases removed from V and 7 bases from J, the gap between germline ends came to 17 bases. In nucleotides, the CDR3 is TGTGCCAGCAGTTCCGGGACTGGGCGATGGGAGCAGTACTTC. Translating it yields CASSSGTGRWEQYF.

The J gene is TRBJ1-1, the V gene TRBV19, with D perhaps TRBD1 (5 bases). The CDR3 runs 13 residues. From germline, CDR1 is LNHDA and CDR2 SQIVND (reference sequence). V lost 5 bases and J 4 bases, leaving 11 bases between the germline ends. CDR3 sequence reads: CASSETVSTEAFF. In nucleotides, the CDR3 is TGTGCCAGTAGTGAGACAGTGAGCACTGAAGCTTTCTTT.

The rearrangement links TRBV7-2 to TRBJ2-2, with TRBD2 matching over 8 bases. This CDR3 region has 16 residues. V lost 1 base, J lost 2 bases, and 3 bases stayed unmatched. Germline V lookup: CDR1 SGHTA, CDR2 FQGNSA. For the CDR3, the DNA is TGTGCCAGCAGCTTAGAGACTAGCGATAACACCGGGGAGCTGTTTTTT. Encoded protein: CASSLETSDNTGELFF.

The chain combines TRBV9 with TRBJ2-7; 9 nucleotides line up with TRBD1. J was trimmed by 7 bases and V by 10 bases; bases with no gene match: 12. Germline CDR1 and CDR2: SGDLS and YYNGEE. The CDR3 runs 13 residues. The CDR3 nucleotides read TGTGCCCGCGTCCCACAGGGGGCCGGGGAGCAGTACGTC. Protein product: CARVPQGAGEQYV.

The CDR3 sequence is CASSPLSTTKETQYF. The CDR3 DNA reads TGTGCCAGCTCACCACTGAGCACCACGAAAGAGACCCAGTACTTC. The genes are TRBV18 and TRBJ2-5; unclear D gene. This CDR3 has 15 amino acids. Trimming pared 1 base from V and 3 bases from J, leaving 12 bases between. Germline lookup yields CDR1 KGHSH and CDR2 LQKENI.

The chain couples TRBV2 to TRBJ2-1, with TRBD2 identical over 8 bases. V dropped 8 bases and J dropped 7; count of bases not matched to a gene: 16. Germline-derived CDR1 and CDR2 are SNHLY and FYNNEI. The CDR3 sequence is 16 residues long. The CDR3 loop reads CASSPRLAGGRNEQFF. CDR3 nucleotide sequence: TGTGCCAGCTCCCCAAGGTTGGCGGGGGGCCGGAATGAGCAGTTCTTC.

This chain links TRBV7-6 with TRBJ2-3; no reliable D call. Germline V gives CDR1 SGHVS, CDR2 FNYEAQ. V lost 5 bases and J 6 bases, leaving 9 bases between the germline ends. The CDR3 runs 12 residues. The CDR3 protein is CASSPTGDTQYF. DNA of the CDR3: TGTGCCAGCAGCCCGACCGGGGATACGCAGTATTTT.

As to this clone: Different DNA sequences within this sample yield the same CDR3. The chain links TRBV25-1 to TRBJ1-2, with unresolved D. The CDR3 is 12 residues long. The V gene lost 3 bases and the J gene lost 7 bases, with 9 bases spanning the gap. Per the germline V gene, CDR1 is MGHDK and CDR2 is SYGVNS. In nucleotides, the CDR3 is TGTGCCAGCAGTGAGGGCGGGAGTGGCTACACCTTC. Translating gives CASSEGGSGYTF.

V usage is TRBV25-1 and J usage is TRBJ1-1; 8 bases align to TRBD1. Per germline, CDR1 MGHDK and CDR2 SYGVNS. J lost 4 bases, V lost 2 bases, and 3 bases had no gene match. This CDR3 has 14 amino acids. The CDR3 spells CASSEHDRGTEAFF. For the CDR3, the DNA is TGTGCCAGCAGTGAACACGACAGGGGCACTGAAGCTTTCTTT.

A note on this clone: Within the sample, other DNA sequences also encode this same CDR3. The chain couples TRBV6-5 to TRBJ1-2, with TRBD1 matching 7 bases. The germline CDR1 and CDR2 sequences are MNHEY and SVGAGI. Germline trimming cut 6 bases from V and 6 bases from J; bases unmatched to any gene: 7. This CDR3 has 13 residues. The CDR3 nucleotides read TGTGCCAGCAGCTCCGGTCAGGGGGATGGCTACACCTTC. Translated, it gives CASSSGQGDGYTF.